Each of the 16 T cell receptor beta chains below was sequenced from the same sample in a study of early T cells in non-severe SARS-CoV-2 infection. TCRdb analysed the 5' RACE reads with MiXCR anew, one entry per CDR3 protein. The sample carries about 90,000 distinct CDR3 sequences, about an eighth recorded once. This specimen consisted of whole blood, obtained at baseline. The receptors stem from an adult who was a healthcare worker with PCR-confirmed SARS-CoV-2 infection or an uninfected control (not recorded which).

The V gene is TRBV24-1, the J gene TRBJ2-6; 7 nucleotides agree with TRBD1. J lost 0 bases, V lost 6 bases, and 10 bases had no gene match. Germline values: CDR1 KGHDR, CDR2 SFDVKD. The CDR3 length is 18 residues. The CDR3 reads CATSSPGQPSSGANVLTF. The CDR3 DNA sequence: TGTGCCACCAGTTCGCCGGGACAGCCTTCCTCTGGGGCCAACGTCCTGACTTTC.

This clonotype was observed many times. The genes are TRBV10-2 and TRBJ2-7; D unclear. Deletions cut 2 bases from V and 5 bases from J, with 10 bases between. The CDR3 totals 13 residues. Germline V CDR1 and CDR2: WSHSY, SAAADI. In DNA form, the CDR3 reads TGCGCCAGCAGTGAGGAGCTCGACGACGAGCAGTACTTC. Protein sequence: CASSEELDDEQYF.

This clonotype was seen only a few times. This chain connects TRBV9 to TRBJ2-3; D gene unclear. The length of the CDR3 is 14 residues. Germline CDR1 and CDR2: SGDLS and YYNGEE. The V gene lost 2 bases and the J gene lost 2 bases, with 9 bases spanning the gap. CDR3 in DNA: TGTGCCAGCAGCGTTGCAGAGTACACAGATACGCAGTATTTT. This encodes CASSVAEYTDTQYF.

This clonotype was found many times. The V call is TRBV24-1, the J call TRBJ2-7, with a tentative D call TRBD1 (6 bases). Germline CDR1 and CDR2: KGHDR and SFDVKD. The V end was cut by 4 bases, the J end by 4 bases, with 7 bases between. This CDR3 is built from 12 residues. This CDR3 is CATSEQGYEQYF. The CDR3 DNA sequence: TGTGCCACCAGTGAGCAGGGGTACGAGCAGTACTTC.

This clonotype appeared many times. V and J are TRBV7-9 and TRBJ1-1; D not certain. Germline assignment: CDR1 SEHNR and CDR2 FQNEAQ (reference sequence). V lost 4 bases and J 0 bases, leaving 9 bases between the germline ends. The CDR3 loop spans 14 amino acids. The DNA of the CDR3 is TGTGCCAGCAGCTCCCCACAGTTGAACACTGAAGCTTTCTTT. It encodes CASSSPQLNTEAFF.

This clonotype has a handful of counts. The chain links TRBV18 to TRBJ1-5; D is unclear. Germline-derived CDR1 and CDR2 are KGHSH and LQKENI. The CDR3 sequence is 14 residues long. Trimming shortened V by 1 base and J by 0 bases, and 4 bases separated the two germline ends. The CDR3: CASSPRNSNQPQHF. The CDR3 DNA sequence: TGTGCCAGCTCACCACGGAATAGCAATCAGCCCCAGCATTTT.

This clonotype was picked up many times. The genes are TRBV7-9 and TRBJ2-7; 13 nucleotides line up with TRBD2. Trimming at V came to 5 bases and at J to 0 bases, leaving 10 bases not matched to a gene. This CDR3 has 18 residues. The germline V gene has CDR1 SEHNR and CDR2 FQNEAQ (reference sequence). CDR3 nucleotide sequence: TGTGCCAGCAGCCTCAGGACTAGCGGGAGCTTAAGCTCCTACGAGCAGTACTTC. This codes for CASSLRTSGSLSSYEQYF. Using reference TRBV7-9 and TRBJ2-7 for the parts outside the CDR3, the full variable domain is DTGVSQNPRHKITKRGQNVTFRCDPISEHNRLYWYRQTLGQGPEFLTYFQNEAQLEKSRLLSDRFSAERPKGSFSTLEIQRTEQGDSAMYLCASSLRTSGSLSSYEQYFGPGTRLTVT.

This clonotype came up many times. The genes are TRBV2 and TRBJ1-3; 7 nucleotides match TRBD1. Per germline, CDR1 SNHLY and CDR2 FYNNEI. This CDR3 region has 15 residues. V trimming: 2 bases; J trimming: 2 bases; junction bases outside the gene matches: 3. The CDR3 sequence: CASSERDRPGNTIYF. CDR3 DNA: TGTGCCAGCAGTGAAAGGGACAGACCTGGAAACACCATATATTTT.

In DNA, the CDR3 is TGTGCCAGCAGCTCCGAGGGCAGTCAGCCCCAGCATTTT. Amino acids: CASSSEGSQPQHF. The rearrangement joins TRBV5-4 to TRBJ1-5; D remains ambiguous. The CDR3 has 13 amino acids. V gave up 3 bases and J gave up 6 bases, with 10 bases separating them. The germline V gene has CDR1 SGHNT and CDR2 YYREEE (reference sequence).

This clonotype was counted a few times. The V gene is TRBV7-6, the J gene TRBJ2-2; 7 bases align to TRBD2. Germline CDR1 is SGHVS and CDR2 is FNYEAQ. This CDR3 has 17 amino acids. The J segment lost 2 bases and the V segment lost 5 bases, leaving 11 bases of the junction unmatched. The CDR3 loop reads CASSLMAGDPNTGELFF. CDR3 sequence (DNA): TGTGCCAGCAGCCTCATGGCGGGGGACCCCAACACCGGGGAGCTGTTTTTT.

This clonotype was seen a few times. The CDR3 protein is CAISGTSGSNEQFF. In DNA form, the CDR3 reads TGTGCCATCAGTGGAACTAGCGGGAGTAATGAGCAGTTCTTC. The chain employs TRBV10-3 and TRBJ2-1; TRBD2 matches 11 bases. J gave up 7 bases and V 4 bases, and 3 bases lay outside the gene matches. CDR3 length: 14 amino acids. CDR1 is ENHRY, CDR2 SYGVKD, per germline.

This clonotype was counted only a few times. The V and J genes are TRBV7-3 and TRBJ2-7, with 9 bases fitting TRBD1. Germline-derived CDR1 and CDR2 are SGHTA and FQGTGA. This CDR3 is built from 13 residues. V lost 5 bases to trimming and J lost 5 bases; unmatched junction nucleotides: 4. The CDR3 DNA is TGTGCCAGCAGCCAGGGGACAGGGAACGAGCAGTACTTC. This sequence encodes CASSQGTGNEQYF.

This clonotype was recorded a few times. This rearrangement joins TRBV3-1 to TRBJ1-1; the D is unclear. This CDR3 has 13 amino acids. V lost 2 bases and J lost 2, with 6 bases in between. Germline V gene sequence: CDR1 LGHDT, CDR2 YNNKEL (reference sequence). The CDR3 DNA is TGTGCCAGCAGCCAATCTGGTAACACTGAAGCTTTCTTT. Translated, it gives CASSQSGNTEAFF.

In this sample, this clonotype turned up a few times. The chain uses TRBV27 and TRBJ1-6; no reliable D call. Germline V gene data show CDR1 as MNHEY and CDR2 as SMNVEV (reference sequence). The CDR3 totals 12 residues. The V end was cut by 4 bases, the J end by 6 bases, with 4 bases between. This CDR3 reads CASSWGNSPLHF. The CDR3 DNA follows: TGTGCCAGCAGTTGGGGTAATTCACCCCTCCACTTT.

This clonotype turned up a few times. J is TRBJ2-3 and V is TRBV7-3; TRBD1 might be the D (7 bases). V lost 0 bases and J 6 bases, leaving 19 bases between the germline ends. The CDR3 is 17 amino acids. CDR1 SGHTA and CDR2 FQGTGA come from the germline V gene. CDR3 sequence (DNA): TGTGCCAGCAGCTTAACAGGAGGGACAGCGAAGTGGGATACGCAGTATTTT. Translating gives CASSLTGGTAKWDTQYF.

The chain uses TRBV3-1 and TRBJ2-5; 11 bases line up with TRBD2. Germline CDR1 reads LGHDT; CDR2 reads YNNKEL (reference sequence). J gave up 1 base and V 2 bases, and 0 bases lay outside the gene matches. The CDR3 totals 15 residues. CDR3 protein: CASSQTSGGQETQYF. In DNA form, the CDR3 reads TGTGCCAGCAGCCAAACTAGCGGGGGCCAAGAGACCCAGTACTTC.